These 25 T cell receptor beta chains originate from one sample sequenced in a study of shared clonotypes between healthy human individuals. Method: immunoSEQ multiplex PCR; TCRdb's copy keeps in-frame clones and lacks some. The sample has about 110,000 clones, 65% to 75% seen once. The sequencing input was memory CD8+ T cells sorted from blood. Described subset: CD45RO+ cells pooled with CCR7-negative TemRA cells. Receptor source: a woman aged 25 to 39 in good health.

This chain connects TRBV12-2 to TRBJ1-1. TRBV12-2 is labeled a pseudogene. The CDR3 covers 14 residues. The CDR3 protein is CASRLVGVNTEAFF. The CDR3 bases are TGTGCAAGTCGCTTAGTTGGGGTGAACACTGAAGCTTTCTTT.

The rearrangement uses TRBV28 and TRBJ2-7; D call uncertain. Per germline, CDR1 MDHEN and CDR2 SYDVKM. The CDR3 has 11 residues. The V end lost 7 bases, the J end lost 6 bases, and 10 bases lay between the germline ends. The CDR3 protein is CASTLRREQYF. Written as DNA, the CDR3 is TGTGCCAGCACCCTGCGCCGCGAGCAGTACTTC.

This rearrangement joins TRBV2 to TRBJ2-7, with 8 bases that match TRBD1. Germline V gene data show CDR1 as SNHLY and CDR2 as FYNNEI. V was clipped by 3 bases and J by 3 bases; unmatched bases: 7. This CDR3 contains 15 residues. In DNA form, the CDR3 reads TGTGCCAGCAGTGAGGTCGGGACAGGCATCTACGAGCAGTACTTC. It is translated as CASSEVGTGIYEQYF.

This clone is a singleton in its sample. V usage is TRBV6-4 and J usage is TRBJ2-3, with 8 bases fitting TRBD2. Trimming at V came to 3 bases and at J to 3 bases, leaving 5 bases not matched to a gene. The CDR3 consists of 15 residues. Germline V gene lookup returns CDR1 MRHNA and CDR2 SNTAGT. CDR3 nucleotides: TGTGCCAGCAGTGAAAGAGCGGGAGAAACAGATACGCAGTATTTT. Its protein product is CASSERAGETDTQYF.

This chain links TRBV5-4 with TRBJ2-7, with 9 bases lining up with TRBD1. V dropped 4 bases and J dropped 3; count of bases not matched to a gene: 5. The germline V gene has CDR1 SGHNT and CDR2 YYREEE (reference sequence). The CDR3 has 14 amino acids. CDR3 region: CASSRGQGVYEQYF. CDR3 bases: TGTGCCAGCAGCCGGGGACAGGGAGTCTACGAGCAGTACTTC.

The chain employs TRBV20-1 and TRBJ2-1; maybe TRBD2 (6 bases). Trimming removed 6 bases from V and 11 bases from J, with 11 bases in between. The CDR3 is 10 amino acids. The germline gives CDR1 DFQATT, CDR2 SNEGSKA (reference sequence). The CDR3 here is CSALAFQQFF. In DNA form, the CDR3 reads TGCAGTGCCCTAGCGTTCCAGCAGTTCTTC.

This chain links TRBV28 with TRBJ1-5; the D is unclear. This CDR3 is 15 amino acids long. V lost 7 bases, J lost 0 bases, and 13 bases lay in between. Germline loops: CDR1 MDHEN, CDR2 SYDVKM. The CDR3 protein is CASNEAVYSNQPQHF. CDR3 sequence (DNA): TGTGCCAGCAACGAAGCGGTATATAGCAATCAGCCCCAGCATTTT.

CDR3 in amino acids: CASSEGATSEPQHF. The CDR3 DNA follows: TGTGCCAGCAGTGAAGGAGCTACCTCGGAGCCCCAGCATTTT. J is TRBJ1-5 and V is TRBV6-1, with no clear D. This CDR3 has 14 amino acids. With 1 base removed from V and 8 bases from J, the gap between germline ends came to 12 bases. CDR1 MNHNS and CDR2 SASEGT come from the germline V gene.

This clone is medium-sized. The same CDR3 can be traced to other DNA sequences in this sample. The genes are TRBV5-1 and TRBJ2-1; D might be TRBD2 (6 bases). Germline V gene data show CDR1 as SGHRS and CDR2 as YFSETQ. CDR3 size: 15 residues. Trimming pared 3 bases from V and 2 bases from J, leaving 12 bases between. The CDR3 nucleotides are TGCGCCAGCAGCTCGGAACTAGCAGCCTACAATGAGCAGTTCTTC. It encodes CASSSELAAYNEQFF.

This clone was seen repeatedly, ten times or more. The chain joins TRBV6-1 to TRBJ2-1; 11 bases map to TRBD2. J was trimmed by 8 bases and V by 8 bases; bases with no gene match: 11. Germline V gene data show CDR1 as MNHNS and CDR2 as SASEGT. The CDR3 runs to 15 residues. The CDR3 spells CASSQTSGSFHEQFF. CDR3 in DNA: TGTGCCAGCTCACAAACTAGCGGGAGTTTTCATGAGCAGTTCTTC.

The chain employs TRBV5-1 and TRBJ2-1; D possibly uses TRBD1 or TRBD2 (6 bases each). The V gene's germline CDR1 is SGHRS and CDR2 YFSETQ. The germline V and J ends were trimmed by 4 bases and 6 bases, with 11 bases remaining between them. The CDR3 has 13 amino acids. The CDR3 sequence is CASSRLGGNEQFF. The CDR3 bases are TGCGCCAGCAGCAGACTAGGGGGCAATGAGCAGTTCTTC.

The gene calls are TRBV18 and TRBJ2-1; perhaps TRBD2 as D (6 bases). The CDR3 loop spans 15 amino acids. From germline, CDR1 is KGHSH and CDR2 LQKENI. Trimming removed 2 bases from V and 5 bases from J, with 13 bases in between. CDR3: CASSPAPTRNNEQFF. DNA of the CDR3: TGTGCCAGCTCACCAGCTCCGACTAGGAACAATGAGCAGTTCTTC.

About this clone: The same CDR3 can be traced to other DNA sequences in this sample. CDR3 protein: CASSRTGGSYEQYF. The CDR3 DNA is TGTGCCAGCAGTCGGACAGGGGGTTCCTACGAGCAGTACTTC. This chain joins TRBV2 and TRBJ2-7; 10 bases match TRBD1. CDR1 is SNHLY and CDR2 is FYNNEI in the germline V gene. Losses at the gene ends were 5 bases for V and 1 base for J; bases not matched to a gene: 2. The CDR3 contains 14 residues.

The table lists this clone with many counts. The chain carries TRBV5-4 and TRBJ2-7; no clear D. The CDR3 is 14 amino acids. The ends were cut back, 0 bases at V and 0 bases at J, with 7 bases in the middle. Germline assignment: CDR1 SGHNT and CDR2 YYREEE (reference sequence). CDR3 protein: CASSLEANSYEQYF. CDR3 DNA: TGTGCCAGCAGCTTGGAAGCCAACTCCTACGAGCAGTACTTC.

V is TRBV4-1 and J is TRBJ2-5, with 13 positions matching TRBD2. The J call is uncertain, as TRBJ2-7 better fits the DNA end. Germline V gives CDR1 MGHRA, CDR2 YSYEKL. The CDR3 is 15 amino acids. The CDR3 protein is CASSYGTSGDYEQYF. DNA of the CDR3: TGCGCCAGCAGCTACGGGACTAGCGGGGACTACGAGCAGTACTTC.

The gene calls are TRBV5-6 and TRBJ2-2, with D unclear. The germline V gene encodes CDR1 SGHDT and CDR2 YYEEEE. The CDR3 loop spans 16 amino acids. Trimming removed 0 bases at V and 3 bases at J, with 12 bases between. The CDR3 coding sequence is TGTGCCAGCAGCTTGGTGGCAGGAATGGACACCGGGGAGCTGTTTTTT. Its protein product is CASSLVAGMDTGELFF.

The chain recombines TRBV29-1 with TRBJ2-1; tentative D call: TRBD1 (5 bases). The CDR3 is 13 residues long. Trimming stripped 4 bases from V and 2 bases from J, with 9 bases between. Germline values: CDR1 SQVTM, CDR2 ANQGSEA. The CDR3 sequence is CSVGRATYNEQFF. For the CDR3, the DNA is TGCAGCGTTGGCAGGGCTACCTACAATGAGCAGTTCTTC.

J is TRBJ2-1 and V is TRBV6-5, with D possibly TRBD2 on 6 matching bases. The CDR3 sequence is 15 residues long. From germline, CDR1 is MNHEY and CDR2 SVGAGI. V lost 4 bases, J lost 0 bases, and 10 bases lay in between. CDR3 in amino acids: CASSWDSSSYNEQFF. The CDR3 DNA reads as TGTGCCAGCAGTTGGGACTCCAGCTCCTACAATGAGCAGTTCTTC.

The chain joins TRBV29-1 to TRBJ2-1; TRBD2 might be the D (6 bases). V was trimmed by 4 bases and J by 8 bases, leaving 24 bases between them. CDR3 length: 16 amino acids. Per germline, CDR1 SQVTM and CDR2 ANQGSEA. The CDR3 coding sequence is TGCAGCGTTGCGGGTTCGGGGGAGAGCGCGAGTGATGAGCAGTTCTTC. Protein product: CSVAGSGESASDEQFF.

There are a few counts of this clone. J is TRBJ2-4 and V is TRBV1; the listed D gene, TRBD2, was not tested against the DNA. TRBV1 is a pseudogene locus. CDR3 length equals 19 residues. CDR3 bases: TGCACCAGCAGTCAGGCCCTAGCGGGAGGGCCCTTGGCCAAAAACATTCAGTACTTC. Its protein is CTSSQALAGGPLAKNIQYF.

V and J are TRBV27 and TRBJ1-1, with unresolved D. This CDR3 has 16 amino acids. Between the trimmed V and J ends, which lost 3 bases and 0 bases, there was a span of 14 bases. Germline V gene lookup returns CDR1 MNHEY and CDR2 SMNVEV (reference sequence). The CDR3 bases are TGTGCCAGCAGTTTCTCCCCACGGGCCTTGAACACTGAAGCTTTCTTT. Translating gives CASSFSPRALNTEAFF.

The chain uses TRBV29-1 and TRBJ2-1, with D perhaps TRBD2 (5 bases). CDR1 SQVTM and CDR2 ANQGSEA come from the germline V gene. This CDR3 is 15 amino acids long. The V gene lost 6 bases and the J gene lost 0 bases, with 15 bases spanning the gap. Here the CDR3 DNA reads TGCAGCGTCGCGGGCCTCTACGGCTCCTACAATGAGCAGTTCTTC. Translation gives CSVAGLYGSYNEQFF.

The rearrangement uses TRBV7-9 and TRBJ2-1; 11 bases are a match to TRBD2. The CDR3 spans 16 residues. Germline lookup yields CDR1 SEHNR and CDR2 FQNEAQ (reference sequence). Trimming took 5 bases from V and 6 from J; bases not matched to a gene: 9. The CDR3 here is CASSAKLAGAGNEQFF. The CDR3 DNA follows: TGTGCCAGCAGCGCGAAACTAGCGGGAGCTGGCAATGAGCAGTTCTTC.

V gene TRBV27 combines with J gene TRBJ2-7; TRBD1 matches at 7 bases. Losses at the gene ends were 2 bases for V and 3 bases for J; bases not matched to a gene: 4. This CDR3 is built from 14 residues. CDR1 is MNHEY, CDR2 SMNVEV, per germline (reference sequence). CDR3 region: CASSLVGQHYEQYF. The CDR3 DNA sequence: TGTGCCAGCAGTTTAGTGGGACAGCACTACGAGCAGTACTTC.

This clone was observed once. The chain recombines TRBV6-9 with TRBJ1-3, with TRBD1 matching over 7 bases. The CDR3 is made up of 14 amino acids. Per germline, CDR1 MNHGY and CDR2 SVAAGI. With V trimmed by 4 bases and J by 0 bases, 0 bases remained unmatched. CDR3 in DNA: TGTGCCAGCAGTTGGGACAGCTCTGGAAACACCATATATTTT. Residues: CASSWDSSGNTIYF.